This TCR beta chain emerged from a study of blood T cells in healthy people across ages. Study-wide findings and caveats: Expanded clonotype changes were possibly confounded by unknown donor CMV status.

For the second PCR, which ran for about 7 to 11 cycles, a sample-barcoded 5' primer and a J-beta primer mix were used. TCRdb passed the 5' RACE reads through MiXCR, listing each CDR3 protein once. The sample has around 1,000,000 distinct CDR3 sequences; less than 45% are singletons. The ends were cut back, 3 bases at V and 5 bases at J, with 15 bases in the middle. The CDR3 loop spans 15 amino acids. With respect to this clonotype: The target antigen is unknown.

The chain combines TRBV12-3 or TRBV12-4 with TRBJ2-3; no definite D call. The TCR originated in a man between 18 and 29 years old in good health. The sequenced sample consisted of blood. The CDR3 protein is CASSLEGSMVDTQYF. CDR3 nucleotides: TGTGCCAGCAGTTTGGAAGGTTCAATGGTAGATACGCAGTATTTT.